This T cell receptor beta chain was captured by sequencing in a study of a mutant IDH1 vaccine in newly diagnosed glioma. The wider study: Vaccine administration was initiated 4-6 weeks following radiotherapy alone, or with temozolomide cycles.

Overall study findings and caveats: Seemingly, top peripheral T cell clonotype changes bore no relation to pseudoprogression.

On this clone: Its antigen is undetermined.

Time point noted: week 23, last vaccination. Each dose of the vaccine consisted of 300 ug of mutant IDH1 20-mer peptide, with topical imiquimod. This CDR3 comprises 14 residues. The germline V gene has CDR1 GTSNPN and CDR2 SVGIG (reference sequence). The V gene lost 2 bases and the J gene lost 7 bases, with 15 bases spanning the gap. Sequencing used immunoSEQ multiplex PCR; TCRdb keeps in-frame clones, though not all of them. Among 40,000 to 50,000 clones listed, 65% to 80% were seen once. The TCR comes from a man aged 50 or older with glioma. Sequencing was performed on PBMCs, taken from a glioma patient whose treatment included an IDH1 peptide vaccine. The gene calls are TRBV30 and TRBJ1-5; TRBD1 is a possible D gene (6 bases). The CDR3 region has the DNA TGTGCCTGGAGTTCCACAACCAGGGGCCAGCCCCAGCATTTT. Translation: CAWSSTTRGQPQHF. The full variable domain, with the rest looked up from reference TRBV30 and TRBJ1-5, is SQTIHQWPATLVQPVGSPLSLECTVEGTSNPNLYWYRQAAGRGLQLLFYSVGIGQISSEVPQNLSASRPQDRQFILSSKKLLLSDSGFYLCAWSSTTRGQPQHFGDGTRLSIL.